The 17 T cell receptor beta chains reported below all come from one sample, sequenced in a study of radiotherapy plus CTLA-4 blockade in lung cancer. Generated by immunoSEQ multiplex PCR, the TCRdb table keeps only in-frame clones and is missing some. The sample consists of about 73,000 clones, roughly 84% of them appearing once. The source was peripheral blood, collected from a patient treated with radiotherapy plus ipilimumab. The receptors stem from a human donor with non-small cell lung cancer that progressed on radiotherapy plus ipilimumab.

The V call is TRBV27, the J call TRBJ2-5; 16 bases match TRBD2. The CDR3 sequence is 16 residues long. Germline assignment: CDR1 MNHEY and CDR2 SMNVEV (reference sequence). After removal of 5 bases from V and 6 bases from J, the junction contained 6 bases not matched to a gene. The CDR3 bases are TGTGCCAGCAGTATAGGGACTAGCGGGAGGGGGAAGACCCAGTACTTC. Its translation is CASSIGTSGRGKTQYF.

This clone was counted a few times. This chain joins TRBV5-6 and TRBJ2-7; maybe TRBD2 (6 bases). From germline, CDR1 is SGHDT and CDR2 YYEEEE. Trimming took off 4 bases at V and 6 bases at J, with 20 bases between the two ends. The CDR3 extends over 15 amino acids. CDR3 in amino acids: CASSRWSRESREQYV. The CDR3 DNA reads as TGTGCCAGCAGCCGGTGGTCTCGGGAGTCGCGCGAGCAGTACGTC.

The chain recombines TRBV6-1 with TRBJ2-5; either TRBD1 or TRBD2 may fit D (6 bases each). The CDR3 runs 14 residues. V was pared by 5 bases and J by 4 bases, with 14 bases between. Germline V gene lookup returns CDR1 MNHNS and CDR2 SASEGT. CDR3 nucleotide sequence: TGTGCCAGCAGTAAGGGGGGATTTGGAGAGACCCAGTACTTC. It translates to CASSKGGFGETQYF.

The sample holds a few counts of this clone. This CDR3 is CASSTGLANGELFF. The CDR3 DNA sequence: TGTGCCAGTAGTACCGGACTAGCGAACGGGGAGCTGTTTTTT. The chain recombines TRBV19 with TRBJ2-2, with 9 nucleotides matching TRBD2. Looked up from germline, CDR1 is LNHDA and CDR2 is SQIVND (reference sequence). This CDR3 has 14 amino acids. Germline trimming cut 4 bases from V and 7 bases from J; bases unmatched to any gene: 4.

This clone was seen a handful of times. The CDR3 region is CATSRDRGQDGYTF. In DNA form, the CDR3 reads TGTGCCACCAGCAGAGATCGGGGACAGGATGGCTACACCTTC. The V call is TRBV15, the J call TRBJ1-2, with TRBD1 identical over 8 bases. With V trimmed by 0 bases and J by 6 bases, 3 bases remained unmatched. Looked up from germline, CDR1 is LNHNV and CDR2 is YYDKDF (reference sequence). This CDR3 spans 14 amino acids.

The chain couples TRBV6-1 to TRBJ1-3; the D gene is possibly TRBD1 (5 bases). This CDR3 spans 15 amino acids. Germline-derived CDR1 and CDR2 are MNHNS and SASEGT. The ends were cut back, 7 bases at V and 7 bases at J, with 20 bases in the middle. This CDR3 is CASNQLGGLGNTIYF. The CDR3 bases are TGTGCCAGCAATCAGCTTGGGGGATTAGGTAACACCATATATTTT.

The J gene is TRBJ2-7, the V gene TRBV5-6; TRBD1 is a possible D gene (6 bases). Germline assignment: CDR1 SGHDT and CDR2 YYEEEE. Trimming took 4 bases from V and 5 from J, leaving 13 bases between them. This CDR3 contains 13 residues. The CDR3 sequence is CASSQTGFDEQYF. As DNA, the CDR3 is TGTGCCAGCAGCCAAACAGGGTTCGACGAGCAGTACTTC.

The chain uses TRBV5-6 and TRBJ2-7, with TRBD2 matching over 8 bases. V was clipped by 9 bases and J by 0 bases; unmatched bases: 8. This CDR3 contains 14 residues. The germline V gene encodes CDR1 SGHDT and CDR2 YYEEEE. The CDR3 sequence: CATKPSGSSYEQYV. CDR3 nucleotides: TGTGCCACCAAACCCAGCGGGAGCTCCTACGAGCAGTACGTC.

The sample holds one count of this clone. This chain uses TRBV28 with TRBJ1-4, with a possible D match to TRBD1 (6 bases). Germline V gene data show CDR1 as MDHEN and CDR2 as SYDVKM. The CDR3 sequence is 14 residues long. Trimming left V 5 bases short and J 3 bases short, with 10 bases between. The CDR3 DNA reads TGTGCCAGCAGTCGGGGGCTGGCTAATGAAAAACTGTTTTTT. Translation: CASSRGLANEKLFF.

CDR3 in amino acids: CASSSLVLAENTGELFF. The CDR3 DNA sequence: TGTGCCAGCAGCTCCTTGGTACTAGCGGAGAACACCGGGGAGCTGTTTTTT. The rearrangement links TRBV28 to TRBJ2-2, with 8 positions matching TRBD2. Trimming took 6 bases from V and 1 from J; bases not matched to a gene: 10. This CDR3 is 17 amino acids long. Germline V gene lookup returns CDR1 MDHEN and CDR2 SYDVKM.

This clone came up once. The chain links TRBV6-1 to TRBJ2-5; no reliable D call. The CDR3 extends over 11 amino acids. CDR1 and CDR2 (germline): MNHNS, SASEGT. The V and J ends lost 2 bases and 6 bases respectively, with 4 bases between them. Here the CDR3 DNA reads TGTGCCAGCAGTGAACGGAAGACCCAGTACTTC. Protein sequence: CASSERKTQYF.

A note on this clone: At the DNA level, this CDR3 is encoded by other sequences in the same sample as well. The chain uses TRBV27 and TRBJ2-3, with D unresolved. Germline CDR1 is MNHEY and CDR2 is SMNVEV (reference sequence). The CDR3 loop spans 14 amino acids. Trimming removed 3 bases from V and 3 bases from J, with 10 bases in between. CDR3 nucleotides: TGTGCCAGCAGTTTGGGAACTGGGACAGATACGCAGTATTTT. This encodes CASSLGTGTDTQYF.

This clone has just a few counts. V usage is TRBV7-9 and J usage is TRBJ1-5; possible D gene TRBD1, 6 bases. CDR1 and CDR2 from the germline V gene are SEHNR and FQNEAQ (reference sequence). The CDR3 is 18 residues long. V lost 3 bases and J lost 6, with 24 bases in between. The CDR3 bases are TGTGCCAGCAGCTTTGGGGGACTTACAGGGACCCCACGTCAGCCCCAGCATTTT. Translated, it gives CASSFGGLTGTPRQPQHF.

This rearrangement joins TRBV9 to TRBJ2-1; 8 bases fit TRBD2. In germline, CDR1 is SGDLS, CDR2 YYNGEE. The V segment lost 3 bases and the J segment 8 bases; nucleotides outside the gene matches: 7. This CDR3 spans 14 amino acids. The CDR3 sequence: CASSAGTSAYEQFF. The DNA of the CDR3 is TGTGCCAGCAGCGCCGGGACTAGTGCCTATGAGCAGTTCTTC. Variable domain in full (rest from reference TRBV9 and TRBJ2-1): DSGVTQTPKHLITATGQRVTLRCSPRSGDLSVYWYQQSLDQGLQFLIQYYNGEERAKGNILERFSAQQFPDLHSELNLSSLELGDSALYFCASSAGTSAYEQFFGPGTRLTVL.

This chain uses TRBV5-6 with TRBJ1-2; D gene uncertain. Germline CDR1 and CDR2: SGHDT and YYEEEE. The CDR3 has 14 residues. The V end was cut by 1 base, the J end by 1 base, with 8 bases between. The CDR3 DNA follows: TGTGCCAGCAGCTTGTCGGTCAATAACTATGGCTACACCTTC. Translating it yields CASSLSVNNYGYTF.

This chain uses TRBV28 with TRBJ2-7, with no clear D. Looked up from germline, CDR1 is MDHEN and CDR2 is SYDVKM. Trimming pared 3 bases from V and 5 bases from J, leaving 11 bases between. This CDR3 spans 13 amino acids. For the CDR3, the DNA is TGTGCCAGCAGTTTGGGTCCGGGTAACGAGCAGTACTTC. This codes for CASSLGPGNEQYF.

The chain has TRBV19 and TRBJ2-7, with D perhaps matching TRBD1 or TRBD2 (5 bases each). The CDR3 contains 14 residues. Trimming pared 3 bases from V and 3 bases from J, leaving 12 bases between. Germline lookup yields CDR1 LNHDA and CDR2 SQIVND (reference sequence). The CDR3 reads CASSISRDDYEQYF. CDR3 DNA: TGTGCCAGTAGTATCTCCCGGGACGACTACGAGCAGTACTTC.